The T cell receptor (beta chain) under discussion was sequenced for a study of response to subunit inactivated influenza vaccine. TCRdb re-called the RT-PCR reads with MiXCR, one entry per CDR3 protein. The table has around 790,000 distinct CDR3 sequences, 20% to 25% seen once. With 3 bases removed from V and 4 bases from J, the gap between germline ends came to 8 bases. Germline V gene sequence: CDR1 SGHNT, CDR2 YYREEE (reference sequence). This CDR3 has 12 amino acids. V is TRBV5-4 and J is TRBJ2-7; D is unresolved. This receptor was obtained from a man in his forties or fifties who received an inactivated influenza vaccine. Source: PBMCs from blood, taken around 5 days after vaccination. In DNA, the CDR3 is TGTGCCAGCAGCTACGACCAATACGAGCAGTACTTC. It encodes CASSYDQYEQYF.